This TCR beta chain came from a study of T cell responses to AZD1222 COVID-19 vaccine. Study-level results: Donors were mostly white British, more females; clonal diversity possibly underestimated. Reports indicate that nearly half of spike-specific TCRs are directed at unmutated variant regions.

Concerning this clone itself: Its antigen remains unknown.

TCRdb's copy holds only in-frame clones and misses some; the assay was immunoSEQ multiplex PCR. This sample has approximately 140,000 clones, with 80% to 90% found just once. The CDR3 loop spans 15 amino acids. Germline CDR1 and CDR2: SGHRS and YFSETQ. Unmatched junction bases numbered 8, after V lost 4 bases and J lost 3 bases. The sequencing here drew on peripheral blood, taken on day 0 of AZD1222 vaccination. This sequence joins TRBV5-1 and TRBJ2-5; 8 positions match TRBD2. This receptor was taken from an adult in good health. CDR3 amino acids: CASSTGTRGEETQYF. The CDR3 nucleotides are TGCGCCAGCAGCACAGGGACTAGGGGGGAAGAGACCCAGTACTTC.